The sample holds a few counts of the clone carrying this T cell receptor (beta chain). The antigen is not known. The investigators reverse transcribed all of the isolated RNA, so they sequenced expressed TCRB transcripts. Some clones are missing from TCRdb's copy, which holds only in-frame ones; the method was immunoSEQ multiplex PCR. The table has 200,000 to 250,000 clones, 15% to 20% seen once. This CDR3 has 14 residues. Per the germline V gene, CDR1 is MNHEY and CDR2 is SMNVEV (reference sequence). The germline V and J ends were trimmed by 3 bases and 0 bases, with 8 bases remaining between them. The data are from a study of beta chain features in type 1 diabetes. Study-level findings and limits: Healthy donors had naive, central memory and Treg TCRB repertoires that appeared less similar than those seen among patients. People with Type 1 diabetes carried modestly yet significantly shorter TCRB CDR3s in all four CD4+ subsets.

A single heparinised draw of roughly 0.11 L on average was taken per donor. Via CD45RO/CCR7/CD25/CD127/CD95/CD27, cells of the CD4+ naive, central memory, regulatory and stem cell-like memory subsets were sorted. Sorted populations all had greater than 95% purity. The chain has TRBV27 and TRBJ1-2; D perhaps matches TRBD1 (5 bases). The clonotype comes from a man younger than 40 with type 1 diabetes. Sequences were obtained from naive CD4+ T cells from blood. CDR3 protein: CASSFDSTNYGYTF. The CDR3 region has the DNA TGTGCCAGCAGTTTCGACAGTACTAACTATGGCTACACCTTC.